A single sample is the source of the 28 T cell receptor beta chains below, sequenced in a study of beta chain features in type 1 diabetes. General study findings and limits: In every one of the four CD4+ subsets, TCRB CDR3s were moderately but significantly shorter in Type 1 diabetes patients.

These receptors are not linked to any known antigen. The study reverse transcribed the entire isolated RNA, so it sequenced expressed TCRB transcripts. Assay: immunoSEQ multiplex PCR; the TCRdb copy retains only in-frame clones and omits some. Of hundreds of thousands of clones detected, about an eighth appear once; the ten largest clones hold approximately 0.022%. Sequenced material: naive CD4+ T cells from blood. The source is a man aged 18 to 30 with type 1 diabetes.

CDR3 DNA sequence: TGCAGTGCCGCGAACTATGGCTACACCTTC. Amino acid sequence: CSAANYGYTF. V is TRBV20-1 and J is TRBJ1-2; D unresolved. The CDR3 is 10 amino acids. V shed 6 bases and J shed 2 bases, with 4 bases lying between them. Germline assignment: CDR1 DFQATT and CDR2 SNEGSKA (reference sequence).

This clone has just a few counts. The CDR3 DNA is TGTGCCAGCTCACAACAGGGCTTAGACACTGAAGCTTTCTTT. Translation gives CASSQQGLDTEAFF. The chain links TRBV18 to TRBJ1-1; maybe TRBD1 (6 bases). This CDR3 has 14 residues. Trimming removed 4 bases from V and 3 bases from J, with 12 bases in between. CDR1 and CDR2 (germline): KGHSH, LQKENI.

The chain recombines TRBV19 with TRBJ1-5; D not certain. V was pared by 4 bases and J by 4 bases, with 8 bases between. Germline V gives CDR1 LNHDA, CDR2 SQIVND (reference sequence). CDR3 size: 13 residues. The CDR3 nucleotides read TGTGCCAGTAGTAAACAGACTAATCAGCCCCAGCATTTT. This gives the protein CASSKQTNQPQHF. Combining the CDR3 with reference TRBV19 and TRBJ1-5 gives the whole variable domain DGGITQSPKYLFRKEGQNVTLSCEQNLNHDAMYWYRQDPGQGLRLIYYSQIVNDFQKGDIAEGYSVSREKKESFPLTVTSAQKNPTAFYLCASSKQTNQPQHFGDGTRLSIL.

This clone turned up a few times. This CDR3 reads CASSSGTGVVETQYF. CDR3 nucleotides: TGTGCCAGCAGTTCCGGGACAGGGGTCGTAGAGACCCAGTACTTC. The rearrangement links TRBV6-1 to TRBJ2-5; 10 bases align to TRBD1. CDR1 and CDR2 (germline): MNHNS, SASEGT. V shed 5 bases and J 4 bases; nucleotides not matched to a gene: 7. The CDR3 consists of 15 residues.

This chain links TRBV2 with TRBJ2-1; the D is unclear. Per germline, CDR1 SNHLY and CDR2 FYNNEI. CDR3 size: 14 residues. Trimming shortened V by 4 bases and J by 4 bases, and 11 bases separated the two germline ends. This CDR3 reads CASSGSRAYNEQFF. The CDR3, as DNA: TGTGCCAGCAGTGGATCCCGAGCTTACAATGAGCAGTTCTTC.

In DNA form, the CDR3 reads TGTGCCAGCAGCCCCAGATCCCTTCGCCCCCTCCCCAGCTCCTATAATTCACCCCTCCACTTT. Translated: CASSPRSLRPLPSSYNSPLHF. The chain combines TRBV7-6 with TRBJ1-6; D ambiguous. This CDR3 comprises 21 residues. Germline loops: CDR1 SGHVS, CDR2 FNYEAQ. V dropped 5 bases and J dropped 0 bases, with 26 bases sitting between them.

V gene TRBV5-1 combines with J gene TRBJ2-7, with 10 bases that match TRBD1. Germline-derived CDR1 and CDR2 are SGHRS and YFSETQ. This CDR3 spans 15 amino acids. The trim removed 2 bases at V and 4 bases at J, leaving 6 bases unmatched. CDR3 protein: CASSLGTGEAYEQYF. The CDR3 nucleotides are TGCGCCAGCAGCTTAGGGACAGGGGAGGCGTACGAGCAGTACTTC.

The chain's CDR3 is CASSQGAVGASEQYF. The CDR3 nucleotides are TGTGCCAGCAGCCAAGGTGCGGTGGGAGCAAGCGAGCAGTACTTC. V usage is TRBV14 and J usage is TRBJ2-7, with TRBD2 as a possible D gene (5 bases). The V gene's germline CDR1 is SGHDN and CDR2 FVKESK. V was trimmed by 1 base and J by 6 bases, leaving 16 bases between them. CDR3 size: 15 residues.

The chain couples TRBV2 to TRBJ1-2; 7 nucleotides match TRBD1. Trimming cost V 4 bases and J 4 bases; bases outside gene matches: 3. Germline CDR1 reads SNHLY; CDR2 reads FYNNEI. This CDR3 is 13 amino acids long. The CDR3 reads CASSGRDSYGYTF. CDR3 nucleotide sequence: TGTGCCAGCAGTGGCCGGGACAGCTATGGCTACACCTTC.

The chain links TRBV6-5 to TRBJ1-6; 9 nucleotides align to TRBD1. This CDR3 spans 15 amino acids. The germline V gene has CDR1 MNHEY and CDR2 SVGAGI. V lost 6 bases and J lost 7; bases outside the gene matches: 7. CDR3 sequence reads: CASRTDRGGNSPLHF. In nucleotides, the CDR3 is TGTGCCAGCAGAACGGACAGGGGAGGAAATTCACCCCTCCACTTT.

The chain couples TRBV29-1 to TRBJ1-1, with TRBD1 matching 7 bases. The CDR3 has 14 amino acids. Germline trimming cut 2 bases from V and 0 bases from J; bases unmatched to any gene: 3. Germline lookup yields CDR1 SQVTM and CDR2 ANQGSEA. Written as DNA, the CDR3 is TGCAGCGTTGAAACCCAGGGGGTGAACACTGAAGCTTTCTTT. Translation: CSVETQGVNTEAFF.

To note about this clone: Other DNA variants within this sample encode the same CDR3. This chain uses TRBV14 with TRBJ1-6; D perhaps matches TRBD1 (5 bases). The germline V gene encodes CDR1 SGHDN and CDR2 FVKESK. The CDR3 is 13 residues long. Trimming pared 2 bases from V and 10 bases from J, leaving 9 bases between. CDR3 region: CASSQQGYSPLHF. In DNA form, the CDR3 reads TGTGCCAGCAGCCAACAGGGCTACTCACCCCTCCACTTT. Together with reference TRBV14 and TRBJ1-6, the CDR3 gives the full variable domain: EAGVTQFPSHSVIEKGQTVTLRCDPISGHDNLYWYRRVMGKEIKFLLHFVKESKQDESGMPNNRFLAERTGGTYSTLKVQPAELEDSGVYFCASSQQGYSPLHFGNGTRLTVT.

The chain uses TRBV30 and TRBJ2-7; TRBD1 might be the D (6 bases). The V end lost 2 bases, the J end lost 5 bases, and 16 bases lay between the germline ends. This CDR3 is 14 amino acids long. Germline CDR1 reads GTSNPN; CDR2 reads SVGIG (reference sequence). The CDR3 spells CAWSQDRGVNEQYF. DNA of the CDR3: TGTGCCTGGAGTCAGGACAGAGGTGTGAACGAGCAGTACTTC.

This rearrangement joins TRBV6-6 to TRBJ1-1, with D maybe TRBD1 (6 bases). This CDR3 has 15 residues. CDR1 is MNHNY and CDR2 is SVGAGI in the germline V gene (reference sequence). Trimming cost V 2 bases and J 7 bases, with 17 bases left between them. This CDR3 reads CASSYAQRGADEAFF. DNA of the CDR3: TGTGCCAGCAGTTACGCCCAACGGGGGGCCGATGAAGCTTTCTTT.

This chain connects TRBV6-1 to TRBJ1-6; D is unresolved. This CDR3 spans 13 amino acids. CDR1 MNHNS and CDR2 SASEGT come from the germline V gene. Trimming shortened V by 3 bases and J by 8 bases, and 8 bases separated the two germline ends. Written as DNA, the CDR3 is TGTGCCAGCAGTGAGGGCGAGGATTCACCCCTCCACTTT. Its translation: CASSEGEDSPLHF.

This chain uses TRBV2 with TRBJ2-1, with 8 bases identical to TRBD2. Losses at the gene ends were 5 bases for V and 0 bases for J; bases not matched to a gene: 9. CDR1 is SNHLY, CDR2 FYNNEI, per germline. The CDR3 totals 17 residues. The CDR3 nucleotides are TGTGCCAGCAGTATCCTAGCGGGCCTGAGCTCCTACAATGAGCAGTTCTTC. Its translation: CASSILAGLSSYNEQFF.

This clone was detected a few times. J is TRBJ2-7 and V is TRBV13; a weak D match, TRBD1 (6 bases). CDR3 length: 17 amino acids. From germline, CDR1 is PRHDT and CDR2 FYEKMQ (reference sequence). V lost 1 base to trimming and J lost 4 bases, with 20 bases between them. The CDR3 coding sequence is TGTGCCAGCAGCTTAGTGGGGGCCAGGGTATCGTCTTACGAGCAGTACTTC. It translates to CASSLVGARVSSYEQYF.

Of note for this clone: At the DNA level, this CDR3 is encoded by other sequences in the same sample as well. The rearrangement uses TRBV7-9 and TRBJ1-1; a possible D gene is TRBD1 (5 bases). Trimming pared 5 bases from V and 5 bases from J, leaving 12 bases between. The CDR3 extends over 13 amino acids. Germline lookup yields CDR1 SEHNR and CDR2 FQNEAQ (reference sequence). CDR3 protein: CASSLQEGTEAFF. The CDR3 coding sequence is TGTGCCAGCAGCCTTCAGGAGGGGACTGAAGCTTTCTTT.

The rearrangement links TRBV7-8 to TRBJ1-5; D not certain. Between the trimmed V and J ends, which lost 6 bases and 11 bases, there was a span of 14 bases. The CDR3 consists of 12 residues. Germline lookup yields CDR1 SGHVS and CDR2 FQNEAQ. The CDR3 loop is CASSSLSRAQHF. CDR3 sequence (DNA): TGTGCCAGCAGTTCCCTCTCAAGGGCCCAGCATTTT.

The CDR3 reads CATSSLDRGGYTF. The CDR3 region has the DNA TGTGCCACCAGCAGTTTAGACCGGGGTGGCTACACCTTC. The chain couples TRBV15 to TRBJ1-2; unclear D gene. CDR3 length: 13 amino acids. The ends were cut back, 3 bases at V and 7 bases at J, with 12 bases in the middle. Germline V gene lookup returns CDR1 LNHNV and CDR2 YYDKDF (reference sequence).

V is TRBV30 and J is TRBJ1-5; D remains ambiguous. The CDR3 runs to 13 residues. Germline assignment: CDR1 GTSNPN and CDR2 SVGIG (reference sequence). Between the trimmed V and J ends, which lost 0 bases and 6 bases, there was a span of 9 bases. The CDR3 region is CAWSVGPSQPQHF. The CDR3 coding sequence is TGTGCCTGGAGTGTCGGGCCTTCTCAGCCCCAGCATTTT.

The chain uses TRBV25-1 and TRBJ1-6; no clear D gene. The CDR3 length is 14 residues. V shed 6 bases and J shed 0 bases, with 6 bases lying between them. CDR1 and CDR2 from the germline V gene are MGHDK and SYGVNS. The CDR3 DNA sequence: TGTGCCAGCAGATTGAGCTCCTATAATTCACCCCTCCACTTT. Protein: CASRLSSYNSPLHF.

This clone was counted a few times. V gene TRBV11-3 combines with J gene TRBJ1-4, with D tentatively TRBD1 (6 bases). Germline V gene sequence: CDR1 SGHNT, CDR2 YENEEA. The CDR3 is made up of 15 amino acids. The V gene lost 4 bases and the J gene lost 10 bases, with 19 bases spanning the gap. The CDR3 reads CASSSVSGAPGKLFF. CDR3 sequence (DNA): TGTGCCAGCAGCTCCGTTTCGGGGGCGCCTGGAAAACTGTTTTTT.

The genes are TRBV14 and TRBJ2-1; D may correspond to TRBD1 or TRBD2 (6 bases each). Trimming left V 1 base short and J 0 bases short, with 10 bases between. This CDR3 has 16 residues. The germline V gene has CDR1 SGHDN and CDR2 FVKESK. The CDR3 DNA is TGTGCCAGCAGCCAAGTAGGGGGGTTCTCCTACAATGAGCAGTTCTTC. Amino acids: CASSQVGGFSYNEQFF.

This clone came up a few times. This chain connects TRBV2 to TRBJ1-2; 8 nucleotides line up with TRBD1. V shed 4 bases and J 12 bases; nucleotides not matched to a gene: 4. CDR3 length equals 11 residues. CDR1 is SNHLY, CDR2 FYNNEI, per germline. The CDR3 sequence: CASSGQGPHTF. CDR3 DNA: TGTGCCAGCAGTGGACAGGGGCCCCACACCTTC.

This clone was recorded a few times. The chain uses TRBV29-1 and TRBJ2-7; D is undetermined. The length of the CDR3 is 11 residues. Germline V CDR1 and CDR2: SQVTM, ANQGSEA. V was cut by 4 bases and J by 2 bases, with 6 bases left in between. The CDR3 sequence is CSVGTTYEQYF. In nucleotides, the CDR3 is TGCAGCGTTGGCACCACCTACGAGCAGTACTTC.

This rearrangement joins TRBV4-2 to TRBJ2-3; 12 bases are shared with TRBD2. Germline-derived CDR1 and CDR2 are LGHNA and YNFKEQ. The V and J ends lost 4 bases and 4 bases, in that order; junction bases with no gene match: 6. The CDR3 contains 16 residues. The CDR3 reads CASSPTSGGRADTQYF. The CDR3 region has the DNA TGTGCCAGCAGCCCTACTAGCGGGGGGAGGGCAGATACGCAGTATTTT.

The CDR3 protein is CASSLAPGVTQFF. The CDR3 DNA follows: TGCGCCAGCAGCTTGGCCCCAGGGGTGACGCAGTTCTTC. V usage is TRBV5-1 and J usage is TRBJ2-1; D may be TRBD1 (6 bases). Deletions cut 0 bases from V and 12 bases from J, with 13 bases between. This CDR3 contains 13 residues. Germline assignment: CDR1 SGHRS and CDR2 YFSETQ.